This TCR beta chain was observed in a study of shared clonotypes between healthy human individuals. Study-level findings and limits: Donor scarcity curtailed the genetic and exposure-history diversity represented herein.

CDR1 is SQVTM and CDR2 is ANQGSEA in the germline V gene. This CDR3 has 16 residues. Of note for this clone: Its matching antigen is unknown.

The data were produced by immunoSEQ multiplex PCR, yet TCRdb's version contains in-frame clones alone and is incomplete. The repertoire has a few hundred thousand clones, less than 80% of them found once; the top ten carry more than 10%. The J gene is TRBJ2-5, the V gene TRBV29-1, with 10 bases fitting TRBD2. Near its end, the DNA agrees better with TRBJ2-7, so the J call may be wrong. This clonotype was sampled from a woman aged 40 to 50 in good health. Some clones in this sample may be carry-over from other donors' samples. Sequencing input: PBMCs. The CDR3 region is CSVEGLAGADPDEQYF. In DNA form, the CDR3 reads TGCAGCGTTGAAGGGCTAGCGGGAGCGGACCCGGACGAGCAGTACTTC.